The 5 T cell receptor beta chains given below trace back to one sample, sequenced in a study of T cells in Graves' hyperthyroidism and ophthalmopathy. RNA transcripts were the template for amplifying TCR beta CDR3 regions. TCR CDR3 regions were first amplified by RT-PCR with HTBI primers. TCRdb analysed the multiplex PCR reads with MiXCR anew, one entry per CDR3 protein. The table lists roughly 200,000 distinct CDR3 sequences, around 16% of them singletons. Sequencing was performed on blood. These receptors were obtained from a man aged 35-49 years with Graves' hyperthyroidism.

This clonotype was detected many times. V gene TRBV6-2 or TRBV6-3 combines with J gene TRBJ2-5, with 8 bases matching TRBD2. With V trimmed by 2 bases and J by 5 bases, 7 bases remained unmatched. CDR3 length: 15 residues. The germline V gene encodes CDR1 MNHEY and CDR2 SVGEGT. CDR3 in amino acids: CASSYTGLGGETQYF. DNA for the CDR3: TGTGCCAGCAGTTACACGGGACTAGGAGGGGAGACCCAGTACTTC.

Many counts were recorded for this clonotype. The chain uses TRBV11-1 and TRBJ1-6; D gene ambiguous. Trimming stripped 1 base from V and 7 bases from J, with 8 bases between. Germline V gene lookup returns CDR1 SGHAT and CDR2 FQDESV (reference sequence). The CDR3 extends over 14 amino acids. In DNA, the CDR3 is TGTGCCAGCAGCTTAGGTACATCCAATTCACCCCTCCACTTT. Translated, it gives CASSLGTSNSPLHF.

CDR3 sequence reads: CASSFTGDETQYF. The CDR3, as DNA: TGTGCCAGCAGTTTTACAGGGGACGAGACCCAGTACTTC. V gene TRBV6-2 or TRBV6-3 combines with J gene TRBJ2-5; 7 positions match TRBD1. The J segment lost 5 bases and the V segment lost 4 bases, leaving 4 bases of the junction unmatched. This CDR3 region has 13 residues. Germline CDR1 MNHEY, CDR2 SVGEGT.

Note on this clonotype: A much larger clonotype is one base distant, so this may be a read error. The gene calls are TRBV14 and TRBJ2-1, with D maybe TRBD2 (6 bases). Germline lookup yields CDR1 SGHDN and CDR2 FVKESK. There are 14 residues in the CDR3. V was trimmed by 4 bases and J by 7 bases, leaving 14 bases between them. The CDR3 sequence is CASSRDGGVNEQFF. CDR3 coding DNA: TGTGCCAGCAGCCGGGACGGGGGAGTTAATGAGCAGTTCTTC.

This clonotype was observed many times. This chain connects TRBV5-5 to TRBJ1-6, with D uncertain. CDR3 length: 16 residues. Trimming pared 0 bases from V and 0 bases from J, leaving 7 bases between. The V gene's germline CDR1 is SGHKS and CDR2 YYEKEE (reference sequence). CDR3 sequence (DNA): TGTGCCAGCAGCTTGGACGGGAGCTCCTATAATTCACCCCTCCACTTT. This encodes CASSLDGSSYNSPLHF.